These 31 T cell receptor beta chains share one sample of origin, sequenced in a study of brain T cells in children with intractable seizures. Clones were read by immunoSEQ multiplex PCR, and TCRdb kept only the in-frame ones, dropping some. This table has under 150,000 clones, roughly 92% appearing once. This material consisted of peripheral blood, taken at surgery. Source of these receptors: a boy younger than two with hemimegalencephaly and intractable seizures.

As DNA, the CDR3 is TGTGCCAGTAGTACAGCGGGCGCTGATATACCTTGGATCCCCGGGGAGCTGTTTTTT. This sequence encodes CASSTAGADIPWIPGELFF. The V and J genes are TRBV19 and TRBJ2-2; TRBD2 might be the D (6 bases). In germline, CDR1 is LNHDA, CDR2 SQIVND (reference sequence). This CDR3 is built from 19 residues. The V end lost 4 bases, the J end lost 6 bases, and 27 bases lay between the germline ends. Complete variable domain (other parts from reference TRBV19 and TRBJ2-2): DGGITQSPKYLFRKEGQNVTLSCEQNLNHDAMYWYRQDPGQGLRLIYYSQIVNDFQKGDIAEGYSVSREKKESFPLTVTSAQKNPTAFYLCASSTAGADIPWIPGELFFGEGSRLTVL.

The gene calls are TRBV11-2 and TRBJ2-4, with a possible D match to TRBD2 (6 bases). Germline V gene data show CDR1 as SGHAT and CDR2 as FQNNGV. The length of the CDR3 is 13 residues. Between the trimmed V and J ends, which lost 0 bases and 7 bases, there was a span of 7 bases. CDR3 nucleotide sequence: TGTGCCAGCAGCTTAGATGCGGGGAACATTCAGTACTTC. It specifies CASSLDAGNIQYF.

This chain joins TRBV6-5 and TRBJ2-7; D unresolved. From germline, CDR1 is MNHEY and CDR2 SVGAGI. This CDR3 is 13 amino acids long. The ends were cut back, 0 bases at V and 9 bases at J, with 12 bases in the middle. This chain's CDR3 is CASSYSMYSGQYF. The CDR3, as DNA: TGTGCCAGCAGTTACTCGATGTACAGTGGGCAGTACTTC.

The chain links TRBV2 to TRBJ1-2, with TRBD1 as a possible D gene (6 bases). Trimming shortened V by 6 bases and J by 4 bases, and 18 bases separated the two germline ends. This CDR3 has 15 amino acids. Per germline, CDR1 SNHLY and CDR2 FYNNEI. In DNA form, the CDR3 reads TGTGCCAGCAGCCCCCGGGACACGCTACCCTATGGCTACACCTTC. Amino acid sequence: CASSPRDTLPYGYTF.

This chain connects TRBV5-1 to TRBJ2-3; D not certain. V was shortened by 4 bases and J by 6 bases, with 15 bases between the two germline ends. The CDR3 runs to 14 residues. Germline CDR1 and CDR2: SGHRS and YFSETQ. The DNA of the CDR3 is TGCGCCAGCAGCCTTGACCCACACGGGGATACGCAGTATTTT. Translation: CASSLDPHGDTQYF. The whole variable domain, remainder taken from reference TRBV5-1 and TRBJ2-3, is KAGVTQTPRYLIKTRGQQVTLSCSPISGHRSVSWYQQTPGQGLQFLFEYFSETQRNKGNFPGRFSGRQFSNSRSEMNVSTLELGDSALYLCASSLDPHGDTQYFGPGTRLTVL.

The chain couples TRBV7-2 to TRBJ1-1, with 7 bases lining up with TRBD1. V lost 5 bases, J lost 3 bases, and 9 bases stayed unmatched. The CDR3 totals 15 residues. Per the germline V gene, CDR1 is SGHTA and CDR2 is FQGNSA. The CDR3 DNA sequence: TGTGCCAGCAGCCCACCGACAGGGCGGGACACTGAAGCTTTCTTT. Its protein is CASSPPTGRDTEAFF.

This clone has a single count. V usage is TRBV19 and J usage is TRBJ1-3; a weak D match, TRBD1 (6 bases). Per the germline V gene, CDR1 is LNHDA and CDR2 is SQIVND (reference sequence). V lost 3 bases to trimming and J lost 4 bases, with 16 bases between them. CDR3 length equals 16 residues. Here the CDR3 reads CASSIAGGGIGNTIYF. In DNA form, the CDR3 reads TGTGCCAGTAGTATCGCCGGGGGGGGCATCGGAAACACCATATATTTT.

The chain carries TRBV5-1 and TRBJ2-1; weak D call: TRBD2 (5 bases). The germline gives CDR1 SGHRS, CDR2 YFSETQ. Trimming cost V 4 bases and J 5 bases, with 19 bases left between them. This CDR3 comprises 16 residues. The CDR3, as DNA: TGCGCCAGCAGCCGGACTCCGCTCGGAGTCGACAATGAGCAGTTCTTC. The encoded protein is CASSRTPLGVDNEQFF. Complete variable domain (other parts from reference TRBV5-1 and TRBJ2-1): KAGVTQTPRYLIKTRGQQVTLSCSPISGHRSVSWYQQTPGQGLQFLFEYFSETQRNKGNFPGRFSGRQFSNSRSEMNVSTLELGDSALYLCASSRTPLGVDNEQFFGPGTRLTVL.

The genes are TRBV27 and TRBJ2-2; no firm D call. The CDR3 covers 15 residues. The V gene's germline CDR1 is MNHEY and CDR2 SMNVEV (reference sequence). Trimming shortened V by 3 bases and J by 4 bases, and 12 bases separated the two germline ends. The CDR3 here is CASSFLGIRTGELFF. CDR3 DNA sequence: TGTGCCAGCAGTTTCTTAGGGATTCGCACCGGGGAGCTGTTTTTT.

The rearrangement joins TRBV6-5 to TRBJ2-1, with TRBD1 as a possible D gene (5 bases). The CDR3 length is 13 residues. V was cut by 7 bases and J by 3 bases, with 10 bases left in between. Germline-derived CDR1 and CDR2 are MNHEY and SVGAGI. As DNA, the CDR3 is TGTGCCAGCAAGGGGTCCCGCTACAATGAGCAGTTCTTC. This sequence encodes CASKGSRYNEQFF.

The chain recombines TRBV7-6 with TRBJ2-7, with TRBD2 identical over 7 bases. This CDR3 is built from 15 residues. Looked up from germline, CDR1 is SGHVS and CDR2 is FNYEAQ. The junction had 11 bases not matched to a gene; V was cut back by 3 bases and J by 6 bases. CDR3 in amino acids: CASSFLSGTFSEQYF. The CDR3 DNA is TGTGCCAGCAGCTTCTTAAGCGGGACCTTCTCCGAGCAGTACTTC. Filled out from reference TRBV7-6 and TRBJ2-7, the complete variable domain reads GAGVSQSPRYKVTKRGQDVALRCDPISGHVSLYWYRQALGQGPEFLTYFNYEAQQDKSGLPNDRFSAERPEGSISTLTIQRTEQRDSAMYRCASSFLSGTFSEQYFGPGTRLTVT.

The chain has TRBV29-1 and TRBJ1-1; 9 bases line up with TRBD1. The CDR3 covers 15 residues. With 3 bases clipped from V and 1 base from J, the junction kept 6 bases outside the gene matches. Per the germline V gene, CDR1 is SQVTM and CDR2 is ANQGSEA. CDR3 sequence (DNA): TGCAGCGTTGACGGACAGGGGAGGAGGAACACTGAAGCTTTCTTT. This codes for CSVDGQGRRNTEAFF.

The chain is built from TRBV5-1 and TRBJ1-4; a possible D gene is TRBD1 (6 bases). Trimming removed 3 bases from V and 4 bases from J, with 10 bases in between. The germline V gene encodes CDR1 SGHRS and CDR2 YFSETQ. The CDR3 has 14 residues. The DNA for the CDR3 is TGCGCCAGCAGCTCAGAGGGACATAATGAAAAACTGTTTTTT. Translated, it gives CASSSEGHNEKLFF.

The chain carries TRBV12-5 and TRBJ2-1, with 10 nucleotides matching TRBD2. The CDR3 sequence is 16 residues long. J lost 2 bases, V lost 1 base, and 2 bases had no gene match. Germline CDR1 reads LGHNT; CDR2 reads FRNRAP. This chain's CDR3 is CASGLALAGPYNEQFF. The CDR3 bases are TGTGCTAGTGGTTTGGCACTAGCGGGACCCTACAATGAGCAGTTCTTC. Full variable domain (remainder filled in from reference TRBV12-5 and TRBJ2-1): DARVTQTPRHKVTEMGQEVTMRCQPILGHNTVFWYRQTMMQGLELLAYFRNRAPLDDSGMPKDRFSAEMPDATLATLKIQPSEPRDSAVYFCASGLALAGPYNEQFFGPGTRLTVL.

The chain recombines TRBV6-2 or TRBV6-3 with TRBJ2-1; weak D call: TRBD2 (7 bases). CDR1 and CDR2 (germline): MNHEY, SVGEGT. CDR3 size: 17 residues. The V end lost 6 bases, the J end lost 4 bases, and 22 bases lay between the germline ends. This CDR3 reads CASSIVGGGGVYNEQFF. The DNA for the CDR3 is TGTGCCAGCAGCATCGTCGGAGGGGGAGGGGTTTACAATGAGCAGTTCTTC.

The genes are TRBV2 and TRBJ2-2; D is tentatively TRBD1 or TRBD2 (6 bases each). Trimming left V 6 bases short and J 5 bases short, with 19 bases between. There are 16 residues in the CDR3. The V gene's germline CDR1 is SNHLY and CDR2 FYNNEI. The CDR3 sequence is CASRSLGGGGTGELFF. In DNA, the CDR3 is TGTGCCAGCAGGTCGTTAGGGGGAGGAGGGACCGGGGAGCTGTTTTTT.

The chain joins TRBV25-1 to TRBJ1-2; D perhaps matches TRBD1 (5 bases). Trimming removed 4 bases at V and 4 bases at J, with 10 bases between. Germline V CDR1 and CDR2: MGHDK, SYGVNS. The CDR3 consists of 13 residues. The chain's CDR3 is CASSARDGYGYTF. In nucleotides, the CDR3 is TGTGCCAGCAGTGCCCGGGACGGCTATGGCTACACCTTC.

The genes are TRBV28 and TRBJ1-5; D is possibly TRBD1 (5 bases). V lost 5 bases and J lost 2, with 19 bases in between. The CDR3 runs 17 residues. Germline CDR1 is MDHEN and CDR2 is SYDVKM. The CDR3: CASSAPLQGAGNQPQHF. The CDR3 DNA reads as TGTGCCAGCAGTGCGCCACTCCAGGGAGCGGGCAATCAGCCCCAGCATTTT.

The chain employs TRBV2 and TRBJ1-1; no reliable D call. The germline CDR1 and CDR2 sequences are SNHLY and FYNNEI. This CDR3 spans 13 amino acids. The V end was cut by 0 bases, the J end by 6 bases, with 8 bases between. The CDR3 DNA is TGTGCCAGCAGTGAAGCTTGGGGTCCTGAAGCTTTCTTT. Translation: CASSEAWGPEAFF.

In DNA, the CDR3 is TGTGCCAGCAGCGTAGGGGTGGATGGGAGGGTCCACGAGCAGTACTTC. Amino acid sequence: CASSVGVDGRVHEQYF. The chain carries TRBV9 and TRBJ2-7; 7 bases agree with TRBD2. There are 16 residues in the CDR3. Germline V lookup: CDR1 SGDLS, CDR2 YYNGEE. V gave up 0 bases and J gave up 5 bases; unmatched junction bases: 11.

The chain combines TRBV5-4 with TRBJ1-2, with 11 bases identical to TRBD1. V was clipped by 4 bases and J by 4 bases; unmatched bases: 6. This CDR3 region has 15 residues. Germline CDR1 is SGHNT and CDR2 is YYREEE (reference sequence). The CDR3 region has the DNA TGTGCCAGCAGCGGGGACAGGGGGTTGGTCTATGGCTACACCTTC. Translation: CASSGDRGLVYGYTF.

The chain uses TRBV7-9 and TRBJ2-7; 9 bases are a match to TRBD1. This CDR3 spans 13 amino acids. Germline CDR1 is SEHNR and CDR2 is FQNEAQ (reference sequence). The V segment lost 5 bases and the J segment 4 bases; nucleotides outside the gene matches: 3. The CDR3 region has the DNA TGTGCCAGCAGCGCGGACAGGGGATACGAGCAGTACTTC. Translating it yields CASSADRGYEQYF.

The chain uses TRBV28 and TRBJ1-2; no reliable D call. Germline V lookup: CDR1 MDHEN, CDR2 SYDVKM. Between the trimmed V and J ends, which lost 4 bases and 2 bases, there was a span of 8 bases. This CDR3 is 13 amino acids long. The CDR3 region is CASSSALNYGYTF. The CDR3 nucleotides are TGTGCCAGCAGTTCGGCGCTCAACTATGGCTACACCTTC.

The J gene is TRBJ2-1, the V gene TRBV19; 12 positions agree with TRBD2. The length of the CDR3 is 15 residues. V was clipped by 4 bases and J by 4 bases; unmatched bases: 2. Germline V gives CDR1 LNHDA, CDR2 SQIVND (reference sequence). The DNA of the CDR3 is TGTGCCAGTAGTACGGGGACTAGCGGGTACAATGAGCAGTTCTTC. It encodes CASSTGTSGYNEQFF.

V and J are TRBV6-5 and TRBJ1-1, with a possible D match to TRBD1 (5 bases). From germline, CDR1 is MNHEY and CDR2 SVGAGI. The V end was cut by 6 bases, the J end by 5 bases, with 16 bases between. The CDR3 contains 14 residues. For the CDR3, the DNA is TGTGCCAGCAGCTCGATGAGGGGAGGAACTGAAGCTTTCTTT. Encoded protein: CASSSMRGGTEAFF.

The chain carries TRBV7-2 and TRBJ2-1; 13 bases are a match to TRBD2. Trimming took 5 bases from V and 9 from J; bases not matched to a gene: 10. There are 16 residues in the CDR3. Germline assignment: CDR1 SGHTA and CDR2 FQGNSA. The CDR3 DNA follows: TGTGCCAGCAGCGCCCGACTAGCGGGAGGAGGGAGTGAGCAGTTCTTC. It is translated as CASSARLAGGGSEQFF.

This sequence joins TRBV28 and TRBJ1-2; D is ambiguous. This CDR3 is built from 13 residues. The germline CDR1 and CDR2 sequences are MDHEN and SYDVKM. V was shortened by 7 bases and J by 0 bases, with 9 bases between the two germline ends. CDR3 sequence reads: CASNRGSNYGYTF. The CDR3 nucleotides read TGTGCCAGCAATAGAGGGTCTAACTATGGCTACACCTTC.

A single count supports this clone. CDR3 sequence reads: CASSIGLAGTYEQYF. As DNA, the CDR3 is TGTGCCAGTAGTATAGGACTAGCGGGGACCTACGAGCAGTACTTC. The chain is built from TRBV19 and TRBJ2-7; TRBD2 matches at 11 bases. Germline CDR1 and CDR2: LNHDA and SQIVND (reference sequence). After removal of 1 base from V and 2 bases from J, the junction contained 1 base not matched to a gene. The CDR3 has 15 residues.

This rearrangement joins TRBV14 to TRBJ2-1; D uncertain. The germline V and J ends were trimmed by 1 base and 6 bases, with 7 bases remaining between them. The CDR3 extends over 13 amino acids. Germline V gene sequence: CDR1 SGHDN, CDR2 FVKESK. The CDR3 region has the DNA TGTGCCAGCAGCCAAGGAGCCCTCAATGAGCAGTTCTTC. Its translation: CASSQGALNEQFF.

This clone came up once. V usage is TRBV11-3 and J usage is TRBJ1-2; D may be TRBD1 (6 bases). CDR3 length: 13 residues. V was pared by 4 bases and J by 8 bases, with 14 bases between. From germline, CDR1 is SGHNT and CDR2 YENEEA. CDR3 sequence reads: CASSSTGIRGYTF. CDR3 nucleotides: TGTGCCAGCAGCTCAACAGGGATAAGAGGCTACACCTTC.

The chain links TRBV27 to TRBJ2-7; possibly TRBD1 for D (7 bases). V was cut by 3 bases and J by 9 bases, with 21 bases left in between. Germline CDR1 reads MNHEY; CDR2 reads SMNVEV (reference sequence). The CDR3 loop spans 15 amino acids. Written as DNA, the CDR3 is TGTGCCAGCAGTTTGACCCAGGGGGGAGTGATTGGGCAGTACTTC. Its translation is CASSLTQGGVIGQYF.